The rows below give T cell receptor beta chains drawn from one sample of a study of cytomegalovirus exposure and HLA in healthy donors. Profiling relied on immunoSEQ multiplex PCR, and the TCRdb table lists in-frame clones only, not all of them. The sample yields roughly 180,000 clones, 80% seen once. Input material: PBMCs. The receptors were gathered from a man under 40 in good health and CMV-seropositive. Each CDR3 is given without its conserved first and last residue.

TRBJ1-5 | TRBV13 | ASSHIQGACGNQPQH
TRBJ2-5 | TRBV15 | ATSRGRRELGETQY
TRBJ2-1 | TRBV5-6 | ASSFRDAQYNEQF
TRBJ2-3 | TRBV4-1 | ASSPTGRVTDTQY
TRBJ1-3 | TRBV19 | ASSRQDPSSGNTIY
TRBJ2-7 | TRBV23-1 | ASSLTSGRVYEQY
TRBJ2-2 | TRBV5-1 | ASSEGLAPDTGELF
TRBJ1-5 | TRBV6-1 | ASSGNRGDQPQH
TRBJ1-3 | TRBV30 | AWSVLWGAQAGNTIY
TRBJ2-3 | TRBV27 | ASRTPGQGPDTQY
TRBJ2-2 | TRBV23-1 | ASSQSARQGAYGELF
TRBJ1-3 | TRBV5-4 | ASSLGGPSGNTIY
TRBJ2-7 | TRBV19 | ASSSLDRGQNEQY
TRBJ2-7 | TRBV2 | ASSVWRSQSYEQY
TRBJ2-1 | TRBV9 | ASSVVPDRGSNEQF
TRBJ2-4 | TRBV5-1 | ASSSQDSNIQY
TRBJ2-2 | TRBV27 | ASSHLAGITGELF
TRBJ2-7 | TRBV4-2 | ASSQRADEQY
TRBJ2-3 | TRBV2 | ASMRLTADTQY
TRBJ2-6 | TRBV4-2 | ASSPLRAGANVLT
TRBJ2-3 | TRBV5-1 | ASSGRDKGVTDTQY
TRBJ2-2 | TRBV19 | ASSNQGVGGELF
TRBJ2-1 | TRBV7-3 | ASSPQGLAMDEQF
TRBJ2-7 | TRBV6-5 | ASSRDRDYEQY
TRBJ2-2 | TRBV6-5 | ATQSDVKTGELF
TRBJ1-5 | TRBV4-2 | ASSQDNREYQPQH
TRBJ1-5 | TRBV30 | AWSVSIDRGQPQH
TRBJ1-2 | TRBV2 | ASTEDSLNYGYT
TRBJ2-1 | TRBV19 | ASSIYRTSGRVSNEQF
TRBJ2-7 | TRBV7-3 | ASSLMGSGDYEQY
TRBJ1-1 | TRBV6-5 | ASGRGETEAF
TRBJ1-5 | TRBV7-9 | ASRGGLGQGGDQPQH
TRBJ1-5 | TRBV10-3 | AISDSAGYQPQH